Sequencing of this T cell receptor (beta chain) was carried out in a study of T cell responses to AZD1222 COVID-19 vaccine. Notes on the study in general: Among vaccine-associated CD4 TCRs, coverage spanned spike, with dominance at 160-218 and 743-854. Clonal diversity was possibly underestimated, and white British individuals and females predominated among donors. Repertoire sampling was restricted to post-peak T cell response timepoints.

With respect to this clone: The antigen remains undetermined.

The CDR3 contains 17 residues. The V end was cut by 4 bases, the J end by 0 bases, with 14 bases between. The germline V gene encodes CDR1 SGHRS and CDR2 YFSETQ. Data came from immunoSEQ multiplex PCR; TCRdb stores just in-frame clones and leaves some out. The sample lists roughly 140,000 clones, 82% occurring once. This receptor was taken from an adult in good health. The chain is built from TRBV5-1 and TRBJ2-6; maybe TRBD2 (6 bases). Material: peripheral blood, obtained on day 0 of MenACWY control vaccination. CDR3 residues: CASSVTGSSSGANVLTF. The CDR3 nucleotides are TGCGCCAGCAGCGTGACCGGGAGTTCCTCTGGGGCCAACGTCCTGACTTTC.